This T cell receptor beta chain was recorded in a study of blood T cell repertoires in COVID-19. The CDR3 length is 15 residues. CDR1 is LNHDA, CDR2 SQIVND, per germline (reference sequence). The junction had 8 bases not matched to a gene; V was cut back by 6 bases and J by 7 bases. Generated by immunoSEQ multiplex PCR, the TCRdb table keeps only in-frame clones and is missing some. The table records about 25,000 clones, 85% to 90% of them present only once. The source is a man in his 70s with active COVID-19. The J gene is TRBJ2-4, the V gene TRBV19, with 11 positions matching TRBD1. The sample consisted of peripheral blood. CDR3 DNA sequence: TGTGCCAGTAGCCGGACAGGGGGCGAGAGGAACATTCAGTACTTC. This encodes CASSRTGGERNIQYF.